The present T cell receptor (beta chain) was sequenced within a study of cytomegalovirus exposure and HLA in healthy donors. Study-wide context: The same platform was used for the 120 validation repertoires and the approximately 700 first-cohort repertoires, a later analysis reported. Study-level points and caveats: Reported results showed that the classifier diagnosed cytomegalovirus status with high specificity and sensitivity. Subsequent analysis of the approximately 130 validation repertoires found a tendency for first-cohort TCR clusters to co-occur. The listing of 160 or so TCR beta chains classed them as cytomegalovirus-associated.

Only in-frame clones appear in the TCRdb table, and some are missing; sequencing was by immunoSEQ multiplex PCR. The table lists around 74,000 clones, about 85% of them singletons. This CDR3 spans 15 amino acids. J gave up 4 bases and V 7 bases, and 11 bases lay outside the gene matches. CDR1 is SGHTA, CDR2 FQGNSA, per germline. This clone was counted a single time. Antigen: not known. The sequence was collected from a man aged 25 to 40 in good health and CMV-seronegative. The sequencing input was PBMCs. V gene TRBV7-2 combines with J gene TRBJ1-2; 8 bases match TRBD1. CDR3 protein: CASTHGTGTGYGYTF. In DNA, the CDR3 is TGTGCCAGCACCCACGGAACCGGGACAGGCTATGGCTACACCTTC. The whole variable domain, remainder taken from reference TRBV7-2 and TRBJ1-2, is GAGVSQSPSNKVTEKGKDVELRCDPISGHTALYWYRQSLGQGLEFLIYFQGNSAPDKSGLPSDRFSAERTGGSVSTLTIQRTQQEDSAVYLCASTHGTGTGYGYTFGSGTRLTVV.